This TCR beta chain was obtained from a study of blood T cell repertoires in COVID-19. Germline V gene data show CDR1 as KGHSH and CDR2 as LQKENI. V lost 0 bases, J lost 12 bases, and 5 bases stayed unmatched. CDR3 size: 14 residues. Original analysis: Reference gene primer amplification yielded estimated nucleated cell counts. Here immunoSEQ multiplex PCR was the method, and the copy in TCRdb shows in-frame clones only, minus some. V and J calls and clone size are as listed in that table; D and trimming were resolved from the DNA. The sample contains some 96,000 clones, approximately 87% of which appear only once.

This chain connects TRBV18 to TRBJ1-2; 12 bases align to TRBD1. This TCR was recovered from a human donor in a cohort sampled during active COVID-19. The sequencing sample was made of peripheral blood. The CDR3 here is CASSPPGQGAPNTF. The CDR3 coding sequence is TGTGCCAGCTCACCACCGGGACAGGGGGCCCCTAACACCTTC.